This T cell receptor beta chain originates from a study of CD8 T cells in Susac syndrome. An input of roughly 0.5 to 1 ug of RNA was subjected to reverse transcription using random hexamers. TCRdb used MiXCR to reprocess the immunoSEQ multiplex PCR reads, holding one entry per CDR3 protein. There are about 26,000 distinct CDR3 sequences in the sample; around 94% occur only once, and 0.27% lies in the top ten. V was clipped by 2 bases and J by 1 base, with 11 bases between them. The CDR3 sequence is 15 residues long. The germline V gene encodes CDR1 MNHEY and CDR2 SVGEGT. The chain is built from TRBV6-2 or TRBV6-3 and TRBJ1-1; D unclear. Sample: CD8+ T cells from PBMCs. This TCR derives from a human donor in good health. CDR3 in amino acids: CASSYPFGPNTEAFF. The DNA for the CDR3 is TGTGCCAGCAGTTACCCGTTTGGCCCGAACACTGAAGCTTTCTTT.